This TCR beta chain came from a study of CD8+ T cells in alopecia areata. Study-level information: Among treated patients, oral tofacitinib was administered at 5 to 10 mg twice daily. Study-level findings and limits: Especially in alopecia totalis/universalis, lesional scalp showed greater clonality than normal scalp did. Scalp data also include sequences from resident alphabeta T cells of normal skin.

Lesional scalp punch biopsies and peripheral blood came from alopecia areata patients. This CDR3 comprises 13 residues. V dropped 8 bases and J dropped 3 bases, with 17 bases sitting between them. Germline assignment: CDR1 SQVTM and CDR2 ANQGSEA. As to this clone: Its antigen is not identified.

RNA, once extracted, was reverse transcribed into cDNA for use as the sequencing template. Generated by immunoSEQ multiplex PCR, the TCRdb table keeps only in-frame clones and is missing some. The data show about 180,000 clones, 50% to 70% seen once. This chain links TRBV29-1 with TRBJ2-7, with D perhaps being TRBD1 or TRBD2 (5 bases each). The sequencing here drew on CD4+ T cells sorted from blood, taken at week 0. The clonotype was recovered from a human donor with alopecia areata. The CDR3 loop reads CSTRGSTVYEQYF. CDR3 in DNA: TGCAGCACTCGGGGCTCGACAGTCTACGAGCAGTACTTC.